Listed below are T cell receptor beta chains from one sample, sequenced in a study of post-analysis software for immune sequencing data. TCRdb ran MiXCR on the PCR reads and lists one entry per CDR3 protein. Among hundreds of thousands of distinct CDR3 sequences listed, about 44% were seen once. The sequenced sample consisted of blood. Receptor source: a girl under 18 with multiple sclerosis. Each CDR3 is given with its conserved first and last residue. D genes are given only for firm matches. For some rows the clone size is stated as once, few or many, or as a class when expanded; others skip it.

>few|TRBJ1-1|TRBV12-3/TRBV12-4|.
CATASDHNTEAFF
TGTGCCACCGCGTCTGACCACAACACTGAAGCTTTCTTT
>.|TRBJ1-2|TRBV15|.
CATSRDPPGGLWGYGYTF
TGTGCCACCAGCAGAGACCCTCCGGGGGGGCTCTGGGGCTATGGCTACACCTTC
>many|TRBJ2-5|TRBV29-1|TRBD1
CSVQEGAGETQYF
TGCAGCGTCCAAGAGGGGGCAGGGGAGACCCAGTACTTC
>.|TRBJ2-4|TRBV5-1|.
CASSSGTAEYF
TGCGCCAGCAGCTCAGGGACCGCCGAGTACTTC
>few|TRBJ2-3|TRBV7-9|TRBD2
CASNLAGGRTDTQYF
TGTGCCAGCAACTTAGCGGGAGGCCGCACAGATACGCAGTATTTT
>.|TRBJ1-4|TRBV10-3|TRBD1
CAIRGGGTNEKLFF
TGTGCCATCCGAGGGGGCGGAACTAATGAAAAACTGTTTTTT
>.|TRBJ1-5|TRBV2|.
CASSAPNQPQHF
TGTGCCAGCAGTGCACCCAATCAGCCCCAGCATTTT
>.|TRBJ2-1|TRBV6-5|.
CASSYSPDSYNEQFF
TGTGCCAGCAGTTACTCGCCGGACTCCTACAATGAGCAGTTCTTC
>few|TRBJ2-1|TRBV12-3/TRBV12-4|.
CASSRGLFNEQFF
TGTGCCAGCAGTCGCGGACTTTTCAATGAGCAGTTCTTC
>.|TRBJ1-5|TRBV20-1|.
CSALISGGSSNQPQHF
TGCAGTGCTCTAATATCGGGGGGGTCGAGCAATCAGCCTCAGCATTTT
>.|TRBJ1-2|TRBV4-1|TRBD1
CASSQEPGGGYGYTF
TGCGCCAGCAGCCAAGAACCAGGGGGCGGCTATGGCTACACCTTC
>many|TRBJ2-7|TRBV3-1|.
CASSQAYEQYF
TGTGCCAGCAGCCAAGCCTACGAGCAGTACTTC
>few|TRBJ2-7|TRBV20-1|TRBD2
CSAGASGGTYEQYF
TGCAGTGCTGGCGCTAGCGGGGGGACCTACGAGCAGTACTTC
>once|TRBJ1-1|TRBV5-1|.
CASSLETYRTSWKGAFF
TGCGCCAGCAGCTTGGAGACATACAGGACGTCCTGGAAAGGGGCTTTCTTT
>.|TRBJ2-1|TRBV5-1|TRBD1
CASSPGTGQASYNEQFF
TGCGCCAGCAGCCCAGGGACAGGACAGGCCTCCTACAATGAGCAGTTCTTC
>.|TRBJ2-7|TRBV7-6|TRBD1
CASSAGTALGYEQYF
TGTGCCAGCAGCGCCGGGACAGCTTTGGGGTACGAGCAGTACTTC
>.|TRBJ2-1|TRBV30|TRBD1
CAWTGGNNEQFF
TGTGCCTGGACAGGGGGAAACAATGAGCAGTTCTTC
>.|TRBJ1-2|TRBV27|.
CASSLLPPDLSYGYTF
TGTGCCAGCAGTTTACTTCCCCCGGATTTGAGCTATGGCTACACCTTC
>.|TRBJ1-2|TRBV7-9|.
CASTSSAIYGYTF
TGTGCCAGCACCTCGTCGGCCATCTATGGCTACACCTTC
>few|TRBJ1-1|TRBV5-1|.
CASSLGDGPNTEAFF
TGCGCCAGCAGCTTGGGCGACGGGCCTAACACTGAAGCTTTCTTT
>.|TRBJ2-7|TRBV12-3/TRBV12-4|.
CASRPPGAHEQYF
TGTGCCAGCAGACCCCCGGGAGCCCACGAGCAGTACTTC
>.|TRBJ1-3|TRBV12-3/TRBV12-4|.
CASSLLVGYSSGNTIYF
TGTGCCAGCAGTCTTTTGGTGGGTTATTCCTCTGGAAACACCATATATTTT
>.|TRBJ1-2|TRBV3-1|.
CASSQDFGDYGYTF
TGTGCCAGCAGCCAAGATTTTGGGGACTATGGCTACACCTTC
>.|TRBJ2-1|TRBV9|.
CASSFLTSFNEQFF
TGTGCCAGCAGCTTCCTGACTAGTTTCAATGAGCAGTTCTTC
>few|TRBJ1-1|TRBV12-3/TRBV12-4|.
CASSLASGITEAFF
TGTGCCAGCAGTTTAGCGTCGGGCATCACTGAAGCTTTCTTT
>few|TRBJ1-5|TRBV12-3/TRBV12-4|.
CASSLHLSNQPQHF
TGTGCCAGCAGTTTACACCTTAGCAATCAGCCCCAGCATTTT
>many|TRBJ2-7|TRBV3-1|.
CASSQDPGQFYEQYF
TGTGCCAGCAGCCAAGATCCGGGACAATTCTACGAGCAGTACTTC
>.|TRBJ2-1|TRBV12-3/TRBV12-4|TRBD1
CASSFRFPGQGGNEQFF
TGTGCCAGCAGTTTTCGGTTTCCGGGACAGGGGGGGAATGAGCAGTTCTTC
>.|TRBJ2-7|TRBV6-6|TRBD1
CASSPRARTGSYEQYF
TGTGCCAGCAGCCCCCGGGCCCGGACAGGGTCCTACGAGCAGTACTTC
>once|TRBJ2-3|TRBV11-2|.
CASSLDRHTRYF
TGTGCCAGCAGCTTAGATCGCCATACGCGGTATTTT
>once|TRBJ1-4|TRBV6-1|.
CASSGMRGRKGKAEKLFF
TGTGCCAGCAGTGGGATGAGGGGTCGGAAAGGGAAGGCTGAAAAACTGTTTTTT
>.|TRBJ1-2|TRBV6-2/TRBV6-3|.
CASSGRMDGYTF
TGTGCCAGCAGTGGACGAATGGATGGCTACACCTTC
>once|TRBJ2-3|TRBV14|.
CASSQGVGTGDTQYF
TGTGCCAGCAGCCAAGGTGTGGGAACCGGAGATACGCAGTATTTT
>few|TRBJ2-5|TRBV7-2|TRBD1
CASSPKGQQETQYF
TGTGCCAGCAGCCCCAAGGGACAGCAAGAGACCCAGTACTTC
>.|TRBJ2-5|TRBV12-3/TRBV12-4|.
CASSLESAGETQYF
TGTGCCAGCAGTTTGGAGTCGGCGGGAGAGACCCAGTACTTC
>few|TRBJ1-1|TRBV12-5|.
CASGLGSSGYTEAFF
TGTGCTAGTGGTTTGGGAAGCTCAGGGTACACCGAAGCTTTCTTT
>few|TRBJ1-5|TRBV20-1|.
CSARELSGNRPQHF
TGCAGTGCTAGAGAGTTGTCCGGGAACCGGCCCCAGCATTTT
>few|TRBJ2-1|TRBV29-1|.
CSVESSEQFF
TGCAGCGTTGAGAGTAGTGAGCAGTTCTTC
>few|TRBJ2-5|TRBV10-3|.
CAISESTASQETQYF
TGTGCCATCAGTGAGTCAACAGCGTCACAAGAGACCCAGTACTTC
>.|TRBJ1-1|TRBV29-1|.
CSVAHGTNTEAFF
TGCAGCGTTGCTCACGGAACGAACACTGAAGCTTTCTTT
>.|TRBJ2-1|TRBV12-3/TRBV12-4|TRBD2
CASRSPFLAGGINEQFF
TGTGCCAGCAGGTCCCCTTTTCTAGCGGGGGGGATTAATGAGCAGTTCTTC
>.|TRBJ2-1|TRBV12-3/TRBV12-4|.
CASSSTEAYNEQFF
TGTGCCAGCAGTTCCACGGAAGCCTACAATGAGCAGTTCTTC
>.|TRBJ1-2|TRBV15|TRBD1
CATSRDLGQGNHGYTF
TGTGCCACCAGCAGAGATCTGGGACAGGGCAATCATGGCTACACCTTC
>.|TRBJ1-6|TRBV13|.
CASSSSDSPLHF
TGTGCCAGCAGCTCCAGTGATTCACCCCTCCACTTT
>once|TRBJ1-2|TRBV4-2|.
CASSSSLSEGYTF
TGTGCCAGCAGCTCATCCCTTTCTGAAGGCTACACCTTC
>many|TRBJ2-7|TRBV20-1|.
CSARGGGGTYEQYF
TGCAGTGCTAGAGGAGGAGGCGGGACCTACGAGCAGTACTTC
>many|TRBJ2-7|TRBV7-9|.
CASSLGAVYEQYF
TGTGCCAGCAGCCTCGGGGCCGTCTACGAGCAGTACTTC
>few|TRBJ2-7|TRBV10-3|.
CAISDDMGASYEQYF
TGTGCCATCAGTGATGATATGGGGGCCTCCTACGAGCAGTACTTC
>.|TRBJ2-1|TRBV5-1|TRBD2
CASSSLAGSYNEQFF
TGCGCCAGCAGCAGTCTAGCGGGGTCCTACAATGAGCAGTTCTTC
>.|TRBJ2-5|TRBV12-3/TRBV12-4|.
CASSFGGTDEQYF
TGTGCCAGCAGTTTTGGGGGAACCGATGAGCAGTACTTC
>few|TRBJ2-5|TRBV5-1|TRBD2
CASSTGLERETQYF
TGCGCCAGCAGCACCGGACTAGAACGGGAGACCCAGTACTTC
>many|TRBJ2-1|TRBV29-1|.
CSVEDRQGMGNEQFF
TGCAGCGTTGAAGATCGGCAGGGAATGGGGAATGAGCAGTTCTTC
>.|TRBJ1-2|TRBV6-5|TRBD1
CASSYSMTGGGRNYGYTF
TGTGCCAGCAGTTACTCGATGACAGGGGGCGGTCGTAACTATGGCTACACCTTC